This T cell receptor beta chain was sequenced for a study of Ad26.COV2.S vaccination and SARS-CoV-2 variants. Germline CDR1 and CDR2: SGHAT and FQNNGV. V dropped 5 bases and J dropped 6 bases, with 9 bases sitting between them. The CDR3 consists of 12 residues. This clone was seen only once. Its target is not known. The study's findings and limits: Vaccine recipients posted higher spike-specific TCR breadth than their placebo counterparts. After vaccination, reports described spike-specific CD8+ and CD4+ T cell responses as showing substantial breadth.

The method was immunoSEQ multiplex PCR; TCRdb's version includes in-frame clones alone and lacks a portion of them. The sample consists of roughly 380,000 clones, roughly 94% of them appearing once. The starting material was peripheral blood, obtained after recovery from COVID-19. This TCR came from a human donor who had recovered from COVID-19. The V call is TRBV11-2, the J call TRBJ2-3; D gene ambiguous. The CDR3 sequence is CASSKGTDTQYF. The CDR3 DNA reads TGTGCCAGCAGCAAAGGTACCGATACGCAGTATTTT.